This entry lists 12 T cell receptor beta chains sequenced from one sample in a study of T cells in localized non-small cell lung cancer. Repertoires were generated with immunoSEQ multiplex PCR, while TCRdb's copy carries only in-frame clones and drops some. The sample has around 6,000 clones, roughly 90% seen once; the top ten hold 17%. The sequencing used peripheral blood, collected before any cancer treatment. These receptors originate from a male donor older than 55 with stage I lung adenocarcinoma.

This clone was counted a single time. The chain is built from TRBV5-6 and TRBJ2-2; possible D gene TRBD2, 6 bases. Looked up from germline, CDR1 is SGHDT and CDR2 is YYEEEE. V was clipped by 5 bases and J by 6 bases, with 14 bases between them. This CDR3 has 14 amino acids. The CDR3 DNA is TGTGCCAGCAGACTAGGCGGGACCGCCGGGGAGCTGTTTTTT. Translating it yields CASRLGGTAGELFF.

This clone was observed once. The gene calls are TRBV30 and TRBJ1-1, with D possibly being TRBD1 (6 bases). The CDR3 is made up of 14 amino acids. The germline gives CDR1 GTSNPN, CDR2 SVGIG (reference sequence). Deletions cut 0 bases from V and 6 bases from J, with 14 bases between. The CDR3 spells CAWSVDLRGAEAFF. The CDR3 bases are TGTGCCTGGAGTGTAGACCTCAGGGGTGCTGAAGCTTTCTTT.

V is TRBV7-3 and J is TRBJ2-5; 7 bases are a match to TRBD2. CDR1 SGHTA and CDR2 FQGTGA come from the germline V gene. The junction had 3 bases not matched to a gene; V was cut back by 5 bases and J by 0 bases. The CDR3 consists of 14 residues. In nucleotides, the CDR3 is TGTGCCAGCAGCCCTAGCGGATACCAAGAGACCCAGTACTTC. Its translation is CASSPSGYQETQYF.

The chain joins TRBV5-1 to TRBJ2-3; D uncertain. The CDR3 totals 16 residues. V was cut by 0 bases and J by 1 base, with 12 bases left in between. Germline CDR1 and CDR2: SGHRS and YFSETQ. The CDR3 loop reads CASSLAPGSGTDTQYF. CDR3 in DNA: TGCGCCAGCAGCTTGGCGCCGGGTTCCGGCACAGATACGCAGTATTTT.

The genes are TRBV6-5 and TRBJ1-2, with D possibly TRBD1 on 5 matching bases. This CDR3 contains 15 residues. In germline, CDR1 is MNHEY, CDR2 SVGAGI. V was shortened by 0 bases and J by 2 bases, with 10 bases between the two germline ends. CDR3 amino acids: CASSYSRGWNYGYTF. The CDR3 nucleotides are TGTGCCAGCAGTTACTCAAGGGGCTGGAACTATGGCTACACCTTC.

The gene calls are TRBV2 and TRBJ1-4; possible D gene TRBD1, 6 bases. V gave up 7 bases and J gave up 4 bases, with 16 bases separating them. Looked up from germline, CDR1 is SNHLY and CDR2 is FYNNEI. The CDR3 is 15 residues long. The DNA for the CDR3 is TGTGCCAGCAAACAGGGAGGAGATGGTAATGAAAAACTGTTTTTT. Protein product: CASKQGGDGNEKLFF.

The chain couples TRBV10-2 to TRBJ2-2; D perhaps matches TRBD2 (6 bases). Germline CDR1 WSHSY, CDR2 SAAADI. CDR3 length: 16 amino acids. The V and J ends lost 2 bases and 3 bases respectively, with 13 bases between them. Here the CDR3 DNA reads TGCGCCAGCAGTGAGGAGGGTAGCGGTTACACCGGGGAGCTGTTTTTT. Amino acids: CASSEEGSGYTGELFF.

The chain combines TRBV30 with TRBJ2-7, with TRBD2 matching 9 bases. Germline trimming cut 3 bases from V and 7 bases from J; bases unmatched to any gene: 16. Germline values: CDR1 GTSNPN, CDR2 SVGIG (reference sequence). This CDR3 comprises 16 residues. This CDR3 is CAWSPNRGGRGGEQYF. The CDR3 nucleotides are TGTGCCTGGAGCCCCAACCGAGGCGGGAGGGGTGGGGAGCAGTACTTC.

This rearrangement joins TRBV4-1 to TRBJ1-2; D ambiguous. CDR1 and CDR2 from the germline V gene are MGHRA and YSYEKL. This CDR3 contains 18 residues. Deletions cut 5 bases from V and 0 bases from J, with 22 bases between. The CDR3 loop is CASSAEGYGLQANYGYTF. The CDR3, as DNA: TGCGCCAGCAGCGCCGAGGGCTACGGATTACAAGCTAACTATGGCTACACCTTC.

This chain joins TRBV19 and TRBJ2-2; D assignment may be TRBD1 or TRBD2 (5 bases each). Looked up from germline, CDR1 is LNHDA and CDR2 is SQIVND (reference sequence). Trimming cost V 4 bases and J 5 bases, with 14 bases left between them. The length of the CDR3 is 15 residues. CDR3 sequence: CASSTPGRGTGELFF. CDR3 coding DNA: TGTGCCAGTAGTACTCCGGGACGGGGAACCGGGGAGCTGTTTTTT. The whole variable domain, filled in from reference TRBV19 and TRBJ2-2, reads DGGITQSPKYLFRKEGQNVTLSCEQNLNHDAMYWYRQDPGQGLRLIYYSQIVNDFQKGDIAEGYSVSREKKESFPLTVTSAQKNPTAFYLCASSTPGRGTGELFFGEGSRLTVL.

The chain is built from TRBV7-2 and TRBJ1-3; D ambiguous. The length of the CDR3 is 12 residues. With 2 bases removed from V and 3 bases from J, the gap between germline ends came to 2 bases. Germline V gene lookup returns CDR1 SGHTA and CDR2 FQGNSA. CDR3 loop: CASSLNGNTIYF. The CDR3 nucleotides are TGTGCCAGCAGCTTAAATGGAAACACCATATATTTT.

The chain employs TRBV5-1 and TRBJ2-5; 7 bases are shared with TRBD1. Germline values: CDR1 SGHRS, CDR2 YFSETQ. The V and J ends lost 4 bases and 2 bases, in that order; junction bases with no gene match: 8. This CDR3 region has 15 residues. The CDR3 nucleotides are TGCGCCAGCAGCATCAACAGGGGAAAACAAGAGACCCAGTACTTC. It yields the protein CASSINRGKQETQYF.